This TCR beta chain was obtained from a study of cytomegalovirus exposure and HLA in healthy donors. Study-wide findings and caveats: TCR beta V- and J-gene trimming was later associated with a missense DCLRE1C variant.

In regard to this clone: Its antigen remains unidentified.

Primers: 60 Vbeta forward and 13 Jbeta reverse. Produced via immunoSEQ multiplex PCR; TCRdb's table is partial and in-frame only. Among fewer than 200,000 clones listed, approximately 86% were seen once. The sample was PBMCs. The source is a male donor in good health and CMV-seronegative.

As DNA, the CDR3 is TGTGCCAGCAGCGTGGGTAGGGAACAGGGGAAAGCTTTCTTT. This gives the protein CASSVGREQGKAFF. The chain is built from TRBV7-2 and TRBJ1-1; 7 bases align to TRBD1. J was trimmed by 9 bases and V by 5 bases; bases with no gene match: 12. The length of the CDR3 is 14 residues. Germline V gene lookup returns CDR1 SGHTA and CDR2 FQGNSA.